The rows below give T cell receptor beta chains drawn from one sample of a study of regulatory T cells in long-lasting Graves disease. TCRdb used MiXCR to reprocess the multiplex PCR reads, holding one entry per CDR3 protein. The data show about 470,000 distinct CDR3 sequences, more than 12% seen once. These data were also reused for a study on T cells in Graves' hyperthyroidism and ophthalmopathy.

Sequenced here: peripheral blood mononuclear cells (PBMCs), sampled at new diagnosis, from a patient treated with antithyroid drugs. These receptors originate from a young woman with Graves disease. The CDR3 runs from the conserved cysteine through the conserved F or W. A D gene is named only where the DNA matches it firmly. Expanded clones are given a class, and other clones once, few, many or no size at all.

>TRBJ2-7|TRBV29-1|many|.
CSVGGRMTYEQYF
TGCAGCGTTGGGGGACGGATGACCTACGAGCAGTACTTC
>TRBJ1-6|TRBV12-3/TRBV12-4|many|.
CASTGSYNSPLHF
TGTGCCAGCACGGGCTCCTATAATTCACCCCTCCACTTT
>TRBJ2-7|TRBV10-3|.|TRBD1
CAISDLDREYEQYF
TGTGCCATCAGTGACCTAGACAGGGAATACGAGCAGTACTTC
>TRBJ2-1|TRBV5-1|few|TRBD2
CASTPQILAGVNNEQFF
TGCGCCAGCACCCCACAGATTCTAGCGGGAGTAAACAATGAGCAGTTCTTC
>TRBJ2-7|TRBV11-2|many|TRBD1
CASSPGTVVPYEQYF
TGTGCCAGCAGCCCAGGGACAGTAGTCCCCTACGAGCAGTACTTC
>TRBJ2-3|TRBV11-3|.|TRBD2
CASSSSLAGVGTDTQYF
TGTGCCAGCAGCTCCTCCTTAGCGGGAGTTGGCACAGATACGCAGTATTTT
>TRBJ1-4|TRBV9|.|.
CASSRSALGDEKLFF
TGTGCCAGCAGCAGGAGCGCCCTCGGGGATGAAAAACTGTTTTTT
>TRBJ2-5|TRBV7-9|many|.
CASSPPTETQYF
TGTGCCAGCAGCCCCCCGACTGAGACCCAGTACTTC
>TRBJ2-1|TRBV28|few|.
CASSPWGAGANNEQFF
TGTGCCAGCAGCCCCTGGGGGGCGGGAGCGAACAATGAGCAGTTCTTC
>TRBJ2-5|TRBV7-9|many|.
CASSLASGLQETQYF
TGTGCCAGCAGCTTAGCGTCGGGTTTGCAAGAGACCCAGTACTTC
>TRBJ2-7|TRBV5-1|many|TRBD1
CASSSGTGQHEQYF
TGCGCCAGCAGCTCCGGGACAGGGCAACACGAGCAGTACTTC
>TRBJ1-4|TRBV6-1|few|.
CASRRSGTNEKLFF
TGTGCCAGCAGGCGATCTGGGACTAATGAAAAACTGTTTTTT
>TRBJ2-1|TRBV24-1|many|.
CATSPVGPGTRVDEQFF
TGTGCCACGTCACCGGTTGGCCCGGGAACTAGGGTGGATGAGCAGTTCTTC
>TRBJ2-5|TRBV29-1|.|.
CSVEVGKRQTQYF
TGCAGCGTTGAAGTAGGGAAGCGGCAGACCCAGTACTTC
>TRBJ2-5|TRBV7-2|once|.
CASSVPTGQETQYF
TGTGCCAGCAGCGTTCCGACAGGTCAAGAGACCCAGTACTTC
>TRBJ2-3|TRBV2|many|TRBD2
CASSEIGRTSGSLQYF
TGTGCCAGCAGTGAAATAGGGCGGACTAGCGGGTCCCTGCAGTATTTT
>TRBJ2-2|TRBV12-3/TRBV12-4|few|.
CASSSQGLNTGELFF
TGTGCCAGCAGTTCGCAGGGGCTGAACACCGGGGAGCTGTTTTTT
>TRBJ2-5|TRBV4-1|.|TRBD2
CASSQGLAPGGETQYF
TGCGCCAGCAGCCAGGGACTAGCTCCAGGCGGGGAGACCCAGTACTTC
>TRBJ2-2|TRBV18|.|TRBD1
CASSPQGQGLSGELFF
TGTGCCAGCTCACCACAGGGACAGGGACTGTCCGGGGAGCTGTTTTTT
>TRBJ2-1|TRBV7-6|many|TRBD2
CASSPGLAGGEEQFF
TGTGCCAGCAGCCCGGGACTAGCGGGAGGCGAAGAGCAGTTCTTC
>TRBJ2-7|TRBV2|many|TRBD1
CASSEEVRDRSYEQYF
TGTGCCAGCAGTGAGGAGGTCCGGGACAGGTCCTACGAGCAGTACTTC
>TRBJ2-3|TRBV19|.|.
CASSGAPDTQYF
TGTGCCAGTAGTGGGGCCCCAGATACGCAGTATTTT
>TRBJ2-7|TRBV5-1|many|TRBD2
CASTPGGSSYEQYF
TGCGCCAGCACCCCGGGGGGGAGCTCCTACGAGCAGTACTTC
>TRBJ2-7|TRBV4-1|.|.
CASSQDWVEQYF
TGCGCCAGCAGCCAAGACTGGGTTGAGCAGTACTTC
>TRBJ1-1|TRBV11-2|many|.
CASSFPPGGGSRNTEAFF
TGTGCCAGCAGCTTTCCCCCTGGTGGGGGCTCCCGGAACACTGAAGCTTTCTTT
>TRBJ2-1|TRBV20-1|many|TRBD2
CSAALISSGGYNEQFF
TGCAGTGCCGCGCTTATTTCGAGCGGGGGCTACAATGAGCAGTTCTTC
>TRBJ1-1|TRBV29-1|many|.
CSVRENTEAFF
TGCAGCGTTCGGGAGAACACTGAAGCTTTCTTT
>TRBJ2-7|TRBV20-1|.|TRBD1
CSAPGQGIREQYF
TGCAGTGCTCCGGGACAGGGAATTCGCGAGCAGTACTTC
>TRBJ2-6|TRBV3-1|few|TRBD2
CASSPGEGISGANVLTF
TGTGCCAGCAGCCCCGGGGAGGGAATATCTGGGGCCAACGTCCTGACTTTC
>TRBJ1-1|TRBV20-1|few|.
CSATKGESNTEAFF
TGCAGTGCTACAAAGGGGGAATCGAACACTGAAGCTTTCTTT
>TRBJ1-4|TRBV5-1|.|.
CASSLSRTAFDNERLFF
TGTGCCAGCAGCTTATCTCGGACAGCATTCGATAATGAAAGACTGTTTTTT
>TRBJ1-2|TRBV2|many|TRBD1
CACPGGTNYGYTF
TGTGCCTGTCCAGGGGGGACTAACTATGGCTACACCTTC
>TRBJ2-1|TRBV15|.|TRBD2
CATSRGREVAYNEQFF
TGTGCCACCAGCAGAGGACGGGAGGTGGCCTACAATGAGCAGTTCTTC
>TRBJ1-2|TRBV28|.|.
CASSLGLLWGYTF
TGTGCCAGCAGTTTGGGCCTACTATGGGGCTACACCTTC
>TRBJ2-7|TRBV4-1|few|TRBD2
CASSQDGGVAGETYEQYF
TGCGCCAGCAGCCAAGATGGGGGGGTTGCGGGAGAGACCTACGAGCAGTACTTC
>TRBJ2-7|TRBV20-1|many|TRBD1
CSAEDRGGSYEQYF
TGCAGTGCTGAGGACAGGGGAGGGTCCTACGAGCAGTACTTC
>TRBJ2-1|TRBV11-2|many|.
CASSRTSSEQFF
TGTGCCAGCAGCCGTACTAGCAGTGAGCAGTTCTTC
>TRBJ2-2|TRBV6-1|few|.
CASSDGRITGELFF
TGTGCCAGCAGTGACGGGAGAATCACCGGGGAGCTGTTTTTT
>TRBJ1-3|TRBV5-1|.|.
CASSRTASGNTIYF
TGCGCCAGCAGCCGGACTGCCTCTGGAAACACCATATATTTT
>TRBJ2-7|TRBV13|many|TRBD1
CASSPVGQGKAYEQYF
TGTGCCAGCAGCCCCGTTGGACAGGGTAAGGCCTACGAGCAGTACTTC
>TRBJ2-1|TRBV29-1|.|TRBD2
CSVGYRLATYNEQFF
TGCAGCGTTGGGTATAGACTAGCGACCTACAATGAGCAGTTCTTC
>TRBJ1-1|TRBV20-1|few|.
CSARDRRGGGNTEAFF
TGCAGTGCTAGAGATCGCCGGGGGGGTGGGAACACTGAAGCTTTCTTT
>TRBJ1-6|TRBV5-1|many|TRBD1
CASRPTGESSPLHF
TGCGCCAGCAGGCCAACAGGGGAGAGTTCACCCCTCCACTTT
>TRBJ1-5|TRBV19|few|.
CASSIFGRQGNQPQHF
TGTGCCAGTAGTATTTTCGGGAGACAGGGCAATCAGCCCCAGCATTTT
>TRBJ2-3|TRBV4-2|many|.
CASSQDGGPVGTDTQYF
TGTGCCAGCAGCCAAGATGGCGGACCAGTGGGGACAGATACGCAGTATTTT
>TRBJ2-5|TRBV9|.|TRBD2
CASSVEASGLPSEETQYF
TGTGCCAGCAGCGTAGAGGCTAGCGGATTACCCTCGGAGGAGACCCAGTACTTC
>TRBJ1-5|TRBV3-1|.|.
CASSQGEGGTQHF
TGTGCCAGCAGCCAAGGAGAGGGGGGAACCCAGCATTTT
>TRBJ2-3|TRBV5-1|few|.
CASSLSPPGPDTQYF
TGCGCCAGCAGCTTGTCTCCTCCGGGTCCAGATACGCAGTATTTT
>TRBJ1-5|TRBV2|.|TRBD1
CASRGQAVSTQHF
TGTGCCAGCAGAGGACAGGCGGTATCGACCCAGCATTTT
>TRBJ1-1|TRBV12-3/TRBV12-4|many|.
CASSVPGDGNTEAFF
TGTGCCAGCAGCGTCCCCGGGGACGGGAACACTGAAGCTTTCTTT
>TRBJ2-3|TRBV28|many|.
CASSLPFALQGDTQYF
TGTGCCAGCAGTTTACCCTTCGCTCTCCAGGGGGATACGCAGTATTTT
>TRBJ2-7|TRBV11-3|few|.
CASSPGRFGSVGSPYEQYF
TGTGCCAGCAGCCCTGGACGTTTCGGGTCAGTCGGATCCCCTTACGAGCAGTACTTC
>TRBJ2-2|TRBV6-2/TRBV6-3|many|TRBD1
CASRTGTGGNTGELFF
TGTGCCAGCAGAACCGGGACAGGGGGGAACACCGGGGAGCTGTTTTTT
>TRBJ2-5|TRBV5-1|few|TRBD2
CASSLRPSGAEPQYF
TGCGCCAGCAGCTTGAGGCCTAGCGGGGCTGAGCCCCAGTACTTC